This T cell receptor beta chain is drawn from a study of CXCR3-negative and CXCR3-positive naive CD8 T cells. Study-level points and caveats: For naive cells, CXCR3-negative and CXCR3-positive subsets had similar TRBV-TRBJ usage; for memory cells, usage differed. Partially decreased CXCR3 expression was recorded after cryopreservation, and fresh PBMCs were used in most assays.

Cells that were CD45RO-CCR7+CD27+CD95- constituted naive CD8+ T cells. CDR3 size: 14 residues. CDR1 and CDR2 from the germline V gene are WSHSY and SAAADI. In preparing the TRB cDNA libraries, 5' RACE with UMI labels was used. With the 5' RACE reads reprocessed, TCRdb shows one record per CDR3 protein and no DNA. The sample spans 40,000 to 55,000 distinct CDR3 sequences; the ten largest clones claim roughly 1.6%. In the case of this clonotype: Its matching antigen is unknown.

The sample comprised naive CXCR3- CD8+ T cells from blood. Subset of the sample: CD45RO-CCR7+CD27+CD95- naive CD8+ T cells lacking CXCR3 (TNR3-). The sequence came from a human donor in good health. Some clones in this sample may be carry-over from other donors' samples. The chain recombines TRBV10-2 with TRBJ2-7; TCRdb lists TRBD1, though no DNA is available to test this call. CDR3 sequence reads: CASTGAGQTYEQYF.